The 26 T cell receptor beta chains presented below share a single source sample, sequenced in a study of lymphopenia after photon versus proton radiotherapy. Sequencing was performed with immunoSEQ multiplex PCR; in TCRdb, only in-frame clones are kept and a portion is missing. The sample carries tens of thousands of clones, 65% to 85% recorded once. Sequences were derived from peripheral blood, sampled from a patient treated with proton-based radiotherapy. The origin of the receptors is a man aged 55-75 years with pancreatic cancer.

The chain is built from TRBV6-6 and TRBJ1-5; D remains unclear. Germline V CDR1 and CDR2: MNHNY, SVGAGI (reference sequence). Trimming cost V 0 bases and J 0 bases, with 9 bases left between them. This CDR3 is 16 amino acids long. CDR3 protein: CASSYSPTGSNQPQHF. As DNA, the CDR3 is TGTGCCAGCAGTTACTCCCCGACGGGTAGCAATCAGCCCCAGCATTTT.

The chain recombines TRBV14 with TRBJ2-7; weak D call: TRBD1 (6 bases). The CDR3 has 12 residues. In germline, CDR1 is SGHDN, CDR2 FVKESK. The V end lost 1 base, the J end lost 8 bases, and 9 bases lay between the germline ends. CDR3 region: CASSQGGGQQYF. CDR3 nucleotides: TGTGCCAGCAGCCAAGGAGGGGGTCAGCAGTACTTC.

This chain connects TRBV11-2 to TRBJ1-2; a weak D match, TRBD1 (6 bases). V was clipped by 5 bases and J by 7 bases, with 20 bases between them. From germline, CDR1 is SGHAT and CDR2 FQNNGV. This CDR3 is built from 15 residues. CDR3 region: CASSPSRGARSGYTF. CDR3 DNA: TGTGCCAGCAGCCCGTCGCGGGGGGCGAGATCTGGCTACACCTTC.

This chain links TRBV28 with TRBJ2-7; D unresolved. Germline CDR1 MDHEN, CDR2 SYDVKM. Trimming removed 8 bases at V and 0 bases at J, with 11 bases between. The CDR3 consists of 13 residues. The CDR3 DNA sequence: TGTGCCAGCCGATACGCGAACTCCTACGAGCAGTACTTC. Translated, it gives CASRYANSYEQYF.

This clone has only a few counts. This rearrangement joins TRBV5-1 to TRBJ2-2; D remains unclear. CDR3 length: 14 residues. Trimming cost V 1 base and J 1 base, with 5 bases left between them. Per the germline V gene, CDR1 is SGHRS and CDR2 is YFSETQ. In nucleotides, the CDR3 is TGCGCCAGCAGCTTGAGACAGAACACCGGGGAGCTGTTTTTT. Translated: CASSLRQNTGELFF.

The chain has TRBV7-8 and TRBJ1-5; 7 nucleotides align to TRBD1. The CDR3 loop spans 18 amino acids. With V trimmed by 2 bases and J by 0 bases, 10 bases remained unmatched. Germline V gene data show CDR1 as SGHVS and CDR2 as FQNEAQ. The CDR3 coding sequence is TGTGCCAGCAGCTTAACAGGGGCGTCCTTATTTAGCAATCAGCCCCAGCATTTT. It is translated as CASSLTGASLFSNQPQHF.

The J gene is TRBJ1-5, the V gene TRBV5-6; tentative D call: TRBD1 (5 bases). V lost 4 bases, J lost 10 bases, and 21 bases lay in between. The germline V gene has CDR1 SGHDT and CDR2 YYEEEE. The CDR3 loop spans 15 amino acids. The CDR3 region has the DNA TGTGCCAGCAGCGGGGGTGGGATAAAAAAAGCTCCCCAGCATTTT. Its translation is CASSGGGIKKAPQHF.

This CDR3 reads CASSERLAGVLKTQYF. Here the CDR3 DNA reads TGTGCCAGCAGTGAAAGGTTAGCGGGCGTCCTGAAGACCCAGTACTTC. The V and J genes are TRBV6-1 and TRBJ2-5; 7 bases align to TRBD2. The V gene's germline CDR1 is MNHNS and CDR2 SASEGT. Germline trimming cut 2 bases from V and 6 bases from J; bases unmatched to any gene: 12. This CDR3 comprises 16 residues.

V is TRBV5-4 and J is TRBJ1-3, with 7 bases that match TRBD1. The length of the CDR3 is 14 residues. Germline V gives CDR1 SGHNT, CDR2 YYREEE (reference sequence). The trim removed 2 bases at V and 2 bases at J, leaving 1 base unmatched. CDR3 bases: TGTGCCAGCAGCTTTGACAGGGCTGGAAACACCATATATTTT. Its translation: CASSFDRAGNTIYF.

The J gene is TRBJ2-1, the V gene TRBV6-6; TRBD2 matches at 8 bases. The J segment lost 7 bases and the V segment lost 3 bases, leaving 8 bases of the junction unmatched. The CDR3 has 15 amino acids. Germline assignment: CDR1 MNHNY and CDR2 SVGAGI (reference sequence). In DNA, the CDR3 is TGTGCCAGCAGTTATCAACGGGAGGGCCGAAATGAGCAGTTCTTC. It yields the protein CASSYQREGRNEQFF.

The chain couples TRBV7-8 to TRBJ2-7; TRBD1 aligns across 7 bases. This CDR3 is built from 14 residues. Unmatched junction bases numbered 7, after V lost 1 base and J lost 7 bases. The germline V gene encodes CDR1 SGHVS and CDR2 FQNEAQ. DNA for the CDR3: TGTGCCAGCAGCTTAGTACAGGGGTTGTGGGAGCAGTACTTC. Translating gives CASSLVQGLWEQYF.

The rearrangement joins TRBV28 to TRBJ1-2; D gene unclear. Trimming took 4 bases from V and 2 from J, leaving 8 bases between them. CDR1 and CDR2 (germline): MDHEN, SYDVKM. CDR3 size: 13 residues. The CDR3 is CASSSYMNYGYTF. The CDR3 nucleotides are TGTGCCAGCAGTTCCTACATGAACTATGGCTACACCTTC.

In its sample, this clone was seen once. CDR3 residues: CASSPEGVPSGNTIYF. CDR3 in DNA: TGTGCCAGCAGTCCCGAGGGAGTCCCCTCTGGAAACACCATATATTTT. The rearrangement uses TRBV28 and TRBJ1-3, with unresolved D. Trimming pared 5 bases from V and 0 bases from J, leaving 14 bases between. This CDR3 contains 16 residues. Looked up from germline, CDR1 is MDHEN and CDR2 is SYDVKM.

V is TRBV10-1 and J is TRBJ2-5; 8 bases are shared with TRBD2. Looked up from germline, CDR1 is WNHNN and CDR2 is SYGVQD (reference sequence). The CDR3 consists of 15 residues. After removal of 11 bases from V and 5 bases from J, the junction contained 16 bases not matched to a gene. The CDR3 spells CALPPPAGAEETQYF. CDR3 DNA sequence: TGCGCCCTCCCGCCGCCAGCGGGAGCTGAGGAGACCCAGTACTTC.

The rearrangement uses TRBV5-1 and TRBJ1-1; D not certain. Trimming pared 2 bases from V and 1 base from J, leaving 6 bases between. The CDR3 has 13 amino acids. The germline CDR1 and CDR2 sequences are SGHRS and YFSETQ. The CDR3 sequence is CASSFTTNTEAFF. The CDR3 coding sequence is TGCGCCAGCAGCTTTACAACGAACACTGAAGCTTTCTTT.

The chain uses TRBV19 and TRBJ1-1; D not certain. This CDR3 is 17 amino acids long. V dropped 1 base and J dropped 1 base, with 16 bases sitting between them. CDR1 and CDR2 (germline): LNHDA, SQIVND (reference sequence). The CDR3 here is CASSIGRSRNWNTEAFF. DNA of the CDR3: TGTGCCAGTAGTATAGGGAGGAGCAGGAATTGGAACACTGAAGCTTTCTTT.

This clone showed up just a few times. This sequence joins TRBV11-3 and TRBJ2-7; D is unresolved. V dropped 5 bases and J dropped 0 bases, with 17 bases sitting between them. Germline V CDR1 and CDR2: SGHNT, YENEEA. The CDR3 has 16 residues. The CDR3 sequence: CASSAPGLVSSYEQYF. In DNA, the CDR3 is TGTGCCAGCAGCGCCCCCGGGCTAGTATCCTCCTACGAGCAGTACTTC.

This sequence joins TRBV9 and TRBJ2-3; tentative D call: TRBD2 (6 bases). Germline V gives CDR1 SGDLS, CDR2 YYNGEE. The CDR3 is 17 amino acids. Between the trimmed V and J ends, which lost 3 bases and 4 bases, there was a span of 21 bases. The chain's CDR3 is CASSAGMGLSRADTQYF. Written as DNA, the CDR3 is TGTGCCAGCAGCGCAGGGATGGGACTTTCTCGTGCAGATACGCAGTATTTT.

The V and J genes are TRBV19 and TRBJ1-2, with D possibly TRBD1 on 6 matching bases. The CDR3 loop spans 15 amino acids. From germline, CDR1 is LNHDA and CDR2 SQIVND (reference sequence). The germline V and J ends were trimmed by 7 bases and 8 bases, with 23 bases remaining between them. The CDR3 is CASNKGQTPPLGYTF. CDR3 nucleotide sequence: TGTGCCAGTAATAAAGGACAGACTCCTCCCTTAGGCTACACCTTC.

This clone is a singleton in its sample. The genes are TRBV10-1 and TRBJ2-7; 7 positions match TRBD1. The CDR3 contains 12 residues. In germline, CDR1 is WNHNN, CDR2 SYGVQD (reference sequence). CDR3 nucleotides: TGCGTGAGAGGGGACAGAAGGTACGAGCAGTACTTC. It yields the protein CVRGDRRYEQYF.

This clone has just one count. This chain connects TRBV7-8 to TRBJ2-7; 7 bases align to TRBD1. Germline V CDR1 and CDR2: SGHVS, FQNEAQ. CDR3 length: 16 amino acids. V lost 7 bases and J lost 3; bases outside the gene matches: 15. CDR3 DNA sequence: TGTGCCAGCACCCGAGAGGGGGCGGGCGGTGTCTACGAGCAGTACTTC. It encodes CASTREGAGGVYEQYF.

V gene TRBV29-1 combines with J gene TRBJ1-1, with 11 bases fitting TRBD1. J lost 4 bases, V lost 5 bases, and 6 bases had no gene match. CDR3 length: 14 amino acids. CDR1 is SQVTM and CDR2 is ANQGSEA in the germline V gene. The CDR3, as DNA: TGCAGCGTTAACGGACAGGGGGCGAGCACTGAAGCTTTCTTT. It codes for CSVNGQGASTEAFF. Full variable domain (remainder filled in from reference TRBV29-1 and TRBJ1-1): SAVISQKPSRDICQRGTSLTIQCQVDSQVTMMFWYRQQPGQSLTLIATANQGSEATYESGFVIDKFPISRPNLTFSTLTVSNMSPEDSSIYLCSVNGQGASTEAFFGQGTRLTVV.

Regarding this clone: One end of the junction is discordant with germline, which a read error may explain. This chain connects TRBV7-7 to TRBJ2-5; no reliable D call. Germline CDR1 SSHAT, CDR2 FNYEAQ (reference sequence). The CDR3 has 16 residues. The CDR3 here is CASSLNSPGPQETQYF. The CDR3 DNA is TGTGCTAGCAGCTTGAATTCTCCAGGACCTCAAGAGACCCAGTACTTC. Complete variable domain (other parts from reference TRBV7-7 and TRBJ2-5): GAGVSQSPRYKVTKRGQDVTLRCDPISSHATLYWYQQALGQGPEFLTYFNYEAQPDKSGLPSDRFSAERPEGSISTLTIQRTEQRDSAMYRCASSLNSPGPQETQYFGPGTRLLVL.

CDR3 in amino acids: CASSHRDSLNSEQFF. The CDR3 DNA sequence: TGTGCCAGCAGCCACCGGGACTCCTTAAATAGTGAGCAGTTCTTC. V and J are TRBV7-9 and TRBJ2-1, with D possibly being TRBD2 (6 bases). V lost 5 bases to trimming and J lost 9 bases, with 20 bases between them. Germline-derived CDR1 and CDR2 are SEHNR and FQNEAQ (reference sequence). The CDR3 sequence is 15 residues long. Filled out from reference TRBV7-9 and TRBJ2-1, the complete variable domain reads DTGVSQNPRHKITKRGQNVTFRCDPISEHNRLYWYRQTLGQGPEFLTYFQNEAQLEKSRLLSDRFSAERPKGSFSTLEIQRTEQGDSAMYLCASSHRDSLNSEQFFGPGTRLTVL.

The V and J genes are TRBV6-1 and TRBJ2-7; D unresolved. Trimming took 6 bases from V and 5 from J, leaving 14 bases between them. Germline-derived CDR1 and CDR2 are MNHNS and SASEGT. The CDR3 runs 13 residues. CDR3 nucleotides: TGTGCCAGCAGCCTAAACCGGGTCAACGAGCAGTACTTC. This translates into CASSLNRVNEQYF.

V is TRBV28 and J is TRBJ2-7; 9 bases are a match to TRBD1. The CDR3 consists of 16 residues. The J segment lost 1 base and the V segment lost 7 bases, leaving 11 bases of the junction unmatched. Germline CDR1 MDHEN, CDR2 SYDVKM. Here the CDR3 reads CASNLLPGQGSYEQYF. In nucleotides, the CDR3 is TGTGCCAGCAACCTATTACCGGGACAGGGATCCTACGAGCAGTACTTC.